One and the same sample provided the 21 T cell receptor beta chains below, sequenced in a study of T cells after yellow fever vaccination (dated by TCRdb to between 2018 and 2021). The method was 5' RACE. This sample was sequenced with an Illumina HiSeq 2500. Through fastp at Q25 and MiXCR, TCRdb rebuilt clones from the public reads, retaining in-frame beta chains. Rows matching on CDR3 protein sequence are summarized as one entry with the most common DNA and genes. The sample includes about 350,000 distinct CDR3 sequences, with roughly 7.5% observed a single time. Around 17% of the sample comes from the top ten. The treatment or condition tag for this specimen amounts to: live attenuated yellow fever vaccine strain. Sample: PBMCs, taken around 45 days after the first yellow fever vaccination. These receptors all stem from a man in his late teens or twenties who received the YFV17D yellow fever vaccine.

This clonotype was picked up a small number of times. The rearrangement links TRBV13 to TRBJ2-7; TRBD1 aligns across 10 bases. Unmatched junction bases numbered 6, after V lost 4 bases and J lost 3 bases. CDR1 PRHDT and CDR2 FYEKMQ come from the germline V gene (reference sequence). The CDR3 totals 15 residues. The CDR3 region is CASSSMGQGFYEQYV. The CDR3 DNA is TGTGCCAGCAGCTCGATGGGACAGGGGTTCTACGAGCAGTACGTC.

This rearrangement joins TRBV7-9 to TRBJ1-6, with D unresolved. The germline V gene has CDR1 SEHNR and CDR2 FQNEAQ (reference sequence). The V gene lost 1 base and the J gene lost 5 bases, with 9 bases spanning the gap. The CDR3 length is 15 residues. CDR3 sequence (DNA): TGTGCCAGCAGCTTAGGGGCAGCGGATAATTCACCCCTCCACTTT. Protein sequence: CASSLGAADNSPLHF. The full variable domain, its missing parts supplied by reference TRBV7-9 and TRBJ1-6, is DTGVSQNPRHKITKRGQNVTFRCDPISEHNRLYWYRQTLGQGPEFLTYFQNEAQLEKSRLLSDRFSAERPKGSFSTLEIQRTEQGDSAMYLCASSLGAADNSPLHFGNGTRLTVT.

J is TRBJ2-3 and V is TRBV20-1, with no clear D. Germline CDR1 reads DFQATT; CDR2 reads SNEGSKA (reference sequence). The V end was cut by 1 base, the J end by 2 bases, with 7 bases between. There are 13 residues in the CDR3. The CDR3 DNA sequence: TGCAGTGCTAGAGCGGTACACACAGATACGCAGTATTTT. Encoded protein: CSARAVHTDTQYF.

This clonotype occurred a few times. This chain links TRBV28 with TRBJ2-5; 10 positions match TRBD2. Germline lookup yields CDR1 MDHEN and CDR2 SYDVKM. The CDR3 spans 16 residues. V was pared by 6 bases and J by 4 bases, with 11 bases of the junction left unmatched. The CDR3 DNA sequence: TGTGCCAGCAGCCCTAGGAGCGGGGGGGCGTTAGAGACCCAGTACTTC. It encodes CASSPRSGGALETQYF.

In its sample, this clonotype was seen a few times. V and J are TRBV12-3 or TRBV12-4 and TRBJ1-4, with TRBD1 as a possible D gene (6 bases). This CDR3 has 15 residues. V lost 6 bases and J lost 3, with 14 bases in between. The CDR3 region is CASRFKDRANEKLFF. CDR3 bases: TGTGCCAGCAGATTCAAGGACAGAGCTAATGAAAAACTGTTTTTT.

This clonotype was observed at least ten times. This chain links TRBV5-8 with TRBJ2-5, with a possible D match to TRBD1 (6 bases). Germline CDR1 SGHTS, CDR2 YDEGEE. Trimming left V 4 bases short and J 3 bases short, with 10 bases between. This CDR3 contains 13 residues. DNA for the CDR3: TGTGCCAGCAGCCGACGGACAGAAGAGACCCAGTACTTC. This codes for CASSRRTEETQYF.

The genes are TRBV25-1 and TRBJ1-4; D gene ambiguous. The CDR3 spans 14 residues. Germline-derived CDR1 and CDR2 are MGHDK and SYGVNS. The ends were cut back, 6 bases at V and 0 bases at J, with 8 bases in the middle. The chain's CDR3 is CASSEQTTNEKLFF. CDR3 in DNA: TGTGCCAGCAGCGAACAGACAACTAATGAAAAACTGTTTTTT.

This clonotype was seen a few times. The chain joins TRBV7-9 to TRBJ1-1; D unclear. Per the germline V gene, CDR1 is SEHNR and CDR2 is FQNEAQ (reference sequence). The CDR3 has 14 residues. The V and J ends lost 3 bases and 5 bases respectively, with 13 bases between them. This CDR3 is CASSLGLAGTEAFF. In DNA, the CDR3 is TGTGCCAGCAGCTTGGGCTTGGCGGGTACTGAAGCTTTCTTT.

This clonotype appeared many times. One end of the junction fails to match germline, which may point to a read error. This chain uses TRBV5-1 with TRBJ2-7; D gene ambiguous. The CDR3 sequence is 11 residues long. CDR1 and CDR2 from the germline V gene are SGHRS and YFSETQ. The chain's CDR3 is CASSGAYEQYF. The CDR3 nucleotides are TGTGCCAGCAGTGGCGCCTACGAGCAGTACTTC. The full variable domain, completed using reference TRBV5-1 and TRBJ2-7, is KAGVTQTPRYLIKTRGQQVTLSCSPISGHRSVSWYQQTPGQGLQFLFEYFSETQRNKGNFPGRFSGRQFSNSRSEMNVSTLELGDSALYLCASSGAYEQYFGPGTRLTVT.

The V and J genes are TRBV5-6 and TRBJ2-4; 7 bases fit TRBD1. Germline CDR1 is SGHDT and CDR2 is YYEEEE. J was trimmed by 4 bases and V by 4 bases; bases with no gene match: 5. The CDR3 runs 14 residues. As DNA, the CDR3 is TGTGCCAGCAGCGGCCGGGACAGTAAAAACATTCAGTACTTC. Residues: CASSGRDSKNIQYF.

This clonotype was recorded a few times. The rearrangement uses TRBV19 and TRBJ2-7; maybe TRBD2 (5 bases). The CDR3 totals 14 residues. Germline V gives CDR1 LNHDA, CDR2 SQIVND (reference sequence). V lost 1 base and J lost 7, with 14 bases in between. The DNA of the CDR3 is TGTGCCAGTAGTATAGCCCCACAGAGGGAGGAGCAGTACTTC. This sequence encodes CASSIAPQREEQYF.

This clonotype was counted only a few times. The rearrangement links TRBV11-1 to TRBJ2-6; D is ambiguous. This CDR3 region has 17 residues. CDR1 is SGHAT, CDR2 FQDESV, per germline (reference sequence). Trimming removed 0 bases at V and 4 bases at J, with 13 bases between. CDR3 amino acids: CASSLALGSTGANVLTF. In DNA form, the CDR3 reads TGTGCCAGCAGCTTAGCGCTGGGATCGACGGGGGCCAACGTCCTGACTTTC.

The CDR3 loop reads CASSYRDRENTEAFF. The CDR3 nucleotides read TGTGCCAGCAGCTACCGGGACAGGGAAAACACTGAAGCTTTCTTT. The chain links TRBV5-6 to TRBJ1-1; TRBD1 matches 9 bases. After removal of 3 bases from V and 2 bases from J, the junction contained 5 bases not matched to a gene. CDR3 length: 15 amino acids. From germline, CDR1 is SGHDT and CDR2 YYEEEE.

This clonotype was counted between two and nine times. The chain carries TRBV5-5 and TRBJ2-3; the match to TRBD2 covers 8 bases. This CDR3 is built from 15 residues. J was trimmed by 3 bases and V by 4 bases; bases with no gene match: 7. CDR1 is SGHKS, CDR2 YYEKEE, per germline (reference sequence). The CDR3 DNA reads as TGTGCCAGCAGCATGCGGGGGGCGAGGACAGATACGCAGTATTTT. Translated, it gives CASSMRGARTDTQYF.

The CDR3 DNA reads as TGTGCCAGCAGCCGAGGACAGGGCCATTCACCCCTCCACTTT. The encoded protein is CASSRGQGHSPLHF. The rearrangement joins TRBV12-3 or TRBV12-4 to TRBJ1-6; 8 bases match TRBD1. V shed 6 bases, J shed 8 bases, and the junction held 6 bases outside the gene matches. The CDR3 length is 14 residues.

The J gene is TRBJ2-3, the V gene TRBV5-4; the match to TRBD1 covers 9 bases. J lost 2 bases, V lost 4 bases, and 2 bases had no gene match. This CDR3 region has 14 residues. The germline V gene has CDR1 SGHNT and CDR2 YYREEE (reference sequence). CDR3 nucleotide sequence: TGTGCCAGCAGCGTACAGGGGGCCACAGATACGCAGTATTTT. It specifies CASSVQGATDTQYF. The entire variable domain, with the rest obtained from reference TRBV5-4 and TRBJ2-3, is as follows: ETGVTQSPTHLIKTRGQQVTLRCSSQSGHNTVSWYQQALGQGPQFIFQYYREEENGRGNFPPRFSGLQFPNYSSELNVNALELDDSALYLCASSVQGATDTQYFGPGTRLTVL.

This clonotype has ten or more counts. The chain links TRBV5-1 to TRBJ1-1; D unclear. Germline V gene data show CDR1 as SGHRS and CDR2 as YFSETQ. The CDR3 runs to 14 residues. V lost 4 bases, J lost 1 base, and 11 bases lay in between. The CDR3 spells CASSALLTNTEAFF. CDR3 in DNA: TGCGCCAGCAGCGCGCTTCTGACGAACACTGAAGCTTTCTTT.

DNA of the CDR3: TGTGCCAGCAGCTTAAGTTCCGGACTACGTTATGAGCAGTTCTTC. Encoded protein: CASSLSSGLRYEQFF. The chain couples TRBV11-3 to TRBJ2-1; TRBD2 is a possible D gene (6 bases). This CDR3 has 15 residues. V gave up 2 bases and J gave up 8 bases, with 16 bases separating them. CDR1 and CDR2 from the germline V gene are SGHNT and YENEEA. Variable domain in full (rest from reference TRBV11-3 and TRBJ2-1): EAGVVQSPRYKIIEKKQPVAFWCNPISGHNTLYWYLQNLGQGPELLIRYENEEAVDDSQLPKDRFSAERLKGVDSTLKIQPAELGDSAVYLCASSLSSGLRYEQFFGPGTRLTVL.

CDR3 coding DNA: TGCAGTGCTAGAGAGCTGTCCGATCCAAACACAGATACGCAGTATTTT. This gives the protein CSARELSDPNTDTQYF. The chain carries TRBV20-1 and TRBJ2-3; D remains ambiguous. Trimming stripped 0 bases from V and 2 bases from J, with 15 bases between. The CDR3 spans 16 residues. Germline lookup yields CDR1 DFQATT and CDR2 SNEGSKA (reference sequence).

This clonotype was recorded at least ten times. The chain is built from TRBV12-3 or TRBV12-4 and TRBJ2-1, with TRBD2 identical over 13 bases. Trimming removed 5 bases from V and 7 bases from J; junction bases left unmatched: 11. The CDR3 contains 17 residues. CDR3 amino acids: CASSGGGLAGRRNEQFF. The CDR3 bases are TGTGCCAGCAGTGGGGGGGGACTAGCGGGGAGGAGGAATGAGCAGTTCTTC.

The chain is built from TRBV11-2 and TRBJ2-6, with TRBD1 matching 9 bases. This CDR3 has 18 amino acids. Unmatched junction bases numbered 8, after V lost 5 bases and J lost 0 bases. The germline gives CDR1 SGHAT, CDR2 FQNNGV. The CDR3 DNA follows: TGTGCCAGCAGCGCGGGACAGGGATTCCCCTCTGGGGCCAACGTCCTGACTTTC. Protein product: CASSAGQGFPSGANVLTF. The variable domain in full, with the rest retrieved from reference TRBV11-2 and TRBJ2-6, is EAGVAQSPRYKIIEKRQSVAFWCNPISGHATLYWYQQILGQGPKLLIQFQNNGVVDDSQLPKDRFSAERLKGVDSTLKIQPAKLEDSAVYLCASSAGQGFPSGANVLTFGAGSRLTVL.